The 28 T cell receptor beta chains below all came from one sample that was sequenced in a study of blood T cell repertoires in COVID-19. Sequencing was performed with immunoSEQ multiplex PCR; in TCRdb, only in-frame clones are kept and a portion is missing. The sample has 300,000 to 400,000 clones; 90% are singletons. Material for sequencing was PBMCs or T cells enriched from blood (not recorded which). The source of these receptors is a man between 60 and 75 years old who had recovered from COVID-19.

The chain carries TRBV16 and TRBJ2-1; D uncertain. V dropped 1 base and J dropped 2 bases, with 9 bases sitting between them. Germline V CDR1 and CDR2: KGHSY, FQNENV. The length of the CDR3 is 15 residues. This CDR3 reads CASSQYEVAYNEQFF. The CDR3 bases are TGTGCCAGCAGCCAATACGAGGTTGCCTACAATGAGCAGTTCTTC. The variable domain in full, with the rest retrieved from reference TRBV16 and TRBJ2-1, is GEEVAQTPKHLVRGEGQKAKLYCAPIKGHSYVFWYQQVLKNEFKFLISFQNENVFDETGMPKERFSAKCLPNSPCSLEIQATKLEDSAVYFCASSQYEVAYNEQFFGPGTRLTVL.

This sequence joins TRBV30 and TRBJ1-1, with 9 bases identical to TRBD1. In germline, CDR1 is GTSNPN, CDR2 SVGIG (reference sequence). This CDR3 has 13 residues. J lost 4 bases, V lost 5 bases, and 5 bases had no gene match. In DNA form, the CDR3 reads TGTGCCTGGGGGAGACAGGGGGGCACTGAAGCTTTCTTT. Protein: CAWGRQGGTEAFF.

The chain combines TRBV4-1 with TRBJ1-5; D is unclear. The CDR3 extends over 11 amino acids. Looked up from germline, CDR1 is MGHRA and CDR2 is YSYEKL. V lost 6 bases, J lost 7 bases, and 7 bases lay in between. The CDR3 protein is CASRLEQPQHF. CDR3 nucleotide sequence: TGCGCCAGCAGATTAGAGCAGCCCCAGCATTTT.

The J gene is TRBJ1-3, the V gene TRBV3-1 (or the pseudogene TRBV3-2); 9 positions agree with TRBD1. CDR3 size: 15 residues. J gave up 7 bases and V 2 bases, and 6 bases lay outside the gene matches. Germline assignment: CDR1 LGHDT and CDR2 YNNKEL (reference sequence). In DNA form, the CDR3 reads TGTGCCAGCAGCCAAACAGGGGGCTCGTCGAACACCATATATTTT. Amino acids: CASSQTGGSSNTIYF.

This clone has only one observation. The junction shows a germline mismatch at one end, possibly a read error. V is TRBV20-1 and J is TRBJ2-3; 7 nucleotides agree with TRBD2. CDR1 and CDR2 from the germline V gene are DFQATT and SNEGSKA (reference sequence). The CDR3 length is 11 residues. CDR3 DNA sequence: TGCAGTACTAGCGGCACAGATACGCAGTATTTT. Translated, it gives CSTSGTDTQYF.

The chain carries TRBV11-2 and TRBJ1-5; D uncertain. Germline CDR1 is SGHAT and CDR2 is FQNNGV. The CDR3 contains 15 residues. V was cut by 2 bases and J by 3 bases, with 11 bases left in between. CDR3 sequence reads: CASSLSGQNNQPQHF. CDR3 coding DNA: TGTGCCAGCAGCTTATCGGGTCAGAACAATCAGCCCCAGCATTTT.

The CDR3 region is CASSLALQGAKQETQYF. The CDR3 DNA sequence: TGCGCCAGCAGCTTGGCCTTGCAGGGGGCGAAACAAGAGACCCAGTACTTC. The chain employs TRBV5-1 and TRBJ2-5, with 8 bases identical to TRBD1. CDR3 size: 17 residues. J gave up 2 bases and V 0 bases, and 9 bases lay outside the gene matches. Germline assignment: CDR1 SGHRS and CDR2 YFSETQ. The full variable domain, its missing parts supplied by reference TRBV5-1 and TRBJ2-5, is KAGVTQTPRYLIKTRGQQVTLSCSPISGHRSVSWYQQTPGQGLQFLFEYFSETQRNKGNFPGRFSGRQFSNSRSEMNVSTLELGDSALYLCASSLALQGAKQETQYFGPGTRLLVL.

V gene TRBV11-2 combines with J gene TRBJ2-3; 9 bases match TRBD1. The trim removed 5 bases at V and 3 bases at J, leaving 9 bases unmatched. The CDR3 covers 16 residues. Germline CDR1 is SGHAT and CDR2 is FQNNGV. This CDR3 is CASSGTGTGYTDTQYF. The CDR3 nucleotides read TGTGCCAGCAGCGGAACCGGGACAGGGTATACAGATACGCAGTATTTT.

V is TRBV5-8 and J is TRBJ1-2, with 9 bases aligning to TRBD1. The CDR3 sequence is 16 residues long. Losses at the gene ends were 3 bases for V and 3 bases for J; bases not matched to a gene: 9. Per germline, CDR1 SGHTS and CDR2 YDEGEE. In DNA, the CDR3 is TGTGCCAGCAGCTGGATACCGGGACAGGGTTACTATGGCTACACCTTC. It is translated as CASSWIPGQGYYGYTF.

This chain connects TRBV6-5 to TRBJ2-2; D perhaps matches TRBD2 (6 bases). The CDR3 consists of 16 residues. The ends were cut back, 2 bases at V and 5 bases at J, with 15 bases in the middle. Germline V gene lookup returns CDR1 MNHEY and CDR2 SVGAGI. The CDR3 region is CASSYVSSVATGELFF. The DNA for the CDR3 is TGTGCCAGCAGTTACGTATCTAGCGTCGCTACCGGGGAGCTGTTTTTT.

This rearrangement joins TRBV10-3 to TRBJ1-1; D perhaps matches TRBD1 (6 bases). Trimming pared 0 bases from V and 4 bases from J, leaving 9 bases between. The CDR3 is 14 amino acids. Germline assignment: CDR1 ENHRY and CDR2 SYGVKD. The CDR3 nucleotides are TGTGCCATCAGTGAGTCTAGGGGGGGCACTGAAGCTTTCTTT. Its translation: CAISESRGGTEAFF.

The CDR3 bases are TGTGCCAGCAGCCCGCCCAATCTAGCGGGACCTACCAATGAGCAGTTCTTC. Translation: CASSPPNLAGPTNEQFF. The V and J genes are TRBV7-9 and TRBJ2-1; 9 nucleotides align to TRBD2. V was clipped by 5 bases and J by 6 bases; unmatched bases: 14. The CDR3 totals 17 residues. Germline V gives CDR1 SEHNR, CDR2 FQNEAQ (reference sequence).

The V call is TRBV5-4, the J call TRBJ1-1; possible D gene TRBD1, 6 bases. The V end was cut by 2 bases, the J end by 14 bases, with 16 bases between. The CDR3 spans 12 residues. CDR1 is SGHNT and CDR2 is YYREEE in the germline V gene (reference sequence). The DNA for the CDR3 is TGTGCCAGCAGCTTAACGGACAGCGGCACATTCTTT. It translates to CASSLTDSGTFF.

The chain employs TRBV18 and TRBJ2-3; D uncertain. V was trimmed by 3 bases and J by 0 bases, leaving 13 bases between them. Germline assignment: CDR1 KGHSH and CDR2 LQKENI. The CDR3 length is 16 residues. CDR3 loop: CASSPAGTTSTDTQYF. The CDR3 nucleotides read TGTGCCAGCTCACCCGCTGGCACGACTAGCACAGATACGCAGTATTTT.

The chain joins TRBV5-1 to TRBJ2-5; 9 bases are a match to TRBD1. The CDR3 runs 16 residues. From germline, CDR1 is SGHRS and CDR2 YFSETQ. V lost 1 base to trimming and J lost 2 bases; unmatched junction nucleotides: 6. In nucleotides, the CDR3 is TGCGCCAGCAGCTTGCGTCGGGACAGGGAACAAGAGACCCAGTACTTC. It codes for CASSLRRDREQETQYF.

This rearrangement joins TRBV3-1 (or the pseudogene TRBV3-2) to TRBJ1-6; D is unresolved. Per the germline V gene, CDR1 is LGHDT and CDR2 is YNNKEL (reference sequence). The CDR3 covers 13 residues. Trimming removed 5 bases at V and 8 bases at J, with 10 bases between. CDR3 sequence: CASSTRGDSPLHF. CDR3 DNA sequence: TGTGCCAGCAGCACACGAGGAGATTCACCCCTCCACTTT.

The chain employs TRBV6-5 and TRBJ2-1, with TRBD1 as a possible D gene (6 bases). Trimming took off 7 bases at V and 12 bases at J, with 22 bases between the two ends. CDR1 and CDR2 from the germline V gene are MNHEY and SVGAGI. The CDR3 totals 14 residues. The CDR3 is CASNWGPGDTLQFF. Here the CDR3 DNA reads TGTGCCAGCAACTGGGGCCCTGGGGACACTCTGCAGTTCTTC.

The chain combines TRBV9 with TRBJ2-7, with TRBD2 identical over 7 bases. J lost 7 bases, V lost 0 bases, and 10 bases had no gene match. The CDR3 has 15 residues. Germline V gene lookup returns CDR1 SGDLS and CDR2 YYNGEE. This chain's CDR3 is CASSVALAGVGEQYF. For the CDR3, the DNA is TGTGCCAGCAGCGTAGCTCTGGCGGGAGTGGGTGAGCAGTACTTC.

This clone was observed a single time. The V gene is TRBV2, the J gene TRBJ1-1; unclear D gene. CDR1 and CDR2 from the germline V gene are SNHLY and FYNNEI. The V and J ends lost 2 bases and 3 bases respectively, with 13 bases between them. The CDR3 consists of 15 residues. This chain's CDR3 is CASSERSPGYTEAFF. The CDR3 DNA sequence: TGTGCCAGCAGTGAAAGATCCCCGGGGTACACTGAAGCTTTCTTT.

The rearrangement uses TRBV27 and TRBJ1-4; D ambiguous. V lost 6 bases and J lost 8, with 7 bases in between. The germline CDR1 and CDR2 sequences are MNHEY and SMNVEV (reference sequence). There are 11 residues in the CDR3. The CDR3 region has the DNA TGTGCCAGCAGGACGGGAGAAAAACTGTTTTTT. Translation: CASRTGEKLFF.

The chain combines TRBV25-1 with TRBJ1-2; no reliable D call. The CDR3 has 14 residues. V was shortened by 2 bases and J by 6 bases, with 13 bases between the two germline ends. The V gene's germline CDR1 is MGHDK and CDR2 SYGVNS. The CDR3 here is CASSEGSGGNGYTF. DNA for the CDR3: TGTGCCAGCAGTGAAGGCAGTGGAGGCAATGGCTACACCTTC.

V is TRBV6-6 and J is TRBJ2-5; D is possibly TRBD1 (5 bases). From germline, CDR1 is MNHNY and CDR2 SVGAGI (reference sequence). This CDR3 spans 14 amino acids. V lost 2 bases and J 2 bases, leaving 9 bases between the germline ends. The DNA of the CDR3 is TGTGCCAGCAGTTACCGACAGCCTCAAGAGACCCAGTACTTC. This gives the protein CASSYRQPQETQYF.

The chain has TRBV7-9 and TRBJ2-7, with 7 bases identical to TRBD1. Germline CDR1 is SEHNR and CDR2 is FQNEAQ (reference sequence). The ends lost 0 bases at V and 6 bases at J; junction bases unmatched: 5. CDR3 length: 14 residues. CDR3 sequence reads: CASSLAESGGEQYF. CDR3 nucleotide sequence: TGTGCCAGCAGCTTAGCAGAGTCAGGGGGCGAGCAGTACTTC.

The chain carries TRBV6-2 or TRBV6-3 and TRBJ2-3; the match to TRBD2 covers 8 bases. There are 17 residues in the CDR3. V gave up 3 bases and J gave up 1 base; unmatched junction bases: 9. Germline values: CDR1 MNHEY, CDR2 SVGEGT. CDR3: CASSYSSGLARTDTQYF. The CDR3 DNA sequence: TGTGCCAGCAGTTATTCGTCCGGACTAGCTCGCACAGATACGCAGTATTTT.

CDR3 sequence reads: CASSQVPGQGTTNEKLFF. DNA for the CDR3: TGTGCCAGCAGCCAAGTCCCGGGACAGGGAACGACTAATGAAAAACTGTTTTTT. The J gene is TRBJ1-4, the V gene TRBV3-1 (or the pseudogene TRBV3-2); TRBD1 agrees at 9 bases. V gave up 1 base and J gave up 2 bases; unmatched junction bases: 8. Germline V CDR1 and CDR2: LGHDT, YNNKEL (reference sequence). This CDR3 region has 18 residues.

V is TRBV30 and J is TRBJ2-7, with D possibly TRBD1 on 5 matching bases. Germline V CDR1 and CDR2: GTSNPN, SVGIG (reference sequence). V lost 3 bases and J 5 bases, leaving 17 bases between the germline ends. The CDR3 contains 14 residues. CDR3 sequence (DNA): TGTGCCTGGAGCGACAGAACAGGTTCGGACGAGCAGTACTTC. This gives the protein CAWSDRTGSDEQYF.

This clone was seen more than once but under ten times. The rearrangement links TRBV2 to TRBJ1-1; the D gene is possibly TRBD1 (5 bases). V was clipped by 10 bases and J by 1 base, with 13 bases between them. Per the germline V gene, CDR1 is SNHLY and CDR2 is FYNNEI. This CDR3 contains 13 residues. CDR3 nucleotides: TGTGCCACCTCGGGAGACAGGAACACTGAAGCTTTCTTT. This gives the protein CATSGDRNTEAFF. Full variable domain (missing parts from reference TRBV2 and TRBJ1-1): EPEVTQTPSHQVTQMGQEVILRCVPISNHLYFYWYRQILGQKVEFLVSFYNNEISEKSEIFDDQFSVERPDGSNFTLKIRSTKLEDSAMYFCATSGDRNTEAFFGQGTRLTVV.

This clone appeared once. J is TRBJ1-1 and V is TRBV13; D might be TRBD1 (5 bases). This CDR3 region has 13 residues. From germline, CDR1 is PRHDT and CDR2 FYEKMQ (reference sequence). Trimming took off 5 bases at V and 8 bases at J, with 15 bases between the two ends. In DNA, the CDR3 is TGTGCCAGCAGCGCCACCGGGACTCTGGAAGCTTTCTTT. This translates into CASSATGTLEAFF. The full variable domain, in which reference TRBV13 and TRBJ1-1 provide the parts outside the CDR3, is AAGVIQSPRHLIKEKRETATLKCYPIPRHDTVYWYQQGPGQDPQFLISFYEKMQSDKGSIPDRFSAQQFSDYHSELNMSSLELGDSALYFCASSATGTLEAFFGQGTRLTVV.